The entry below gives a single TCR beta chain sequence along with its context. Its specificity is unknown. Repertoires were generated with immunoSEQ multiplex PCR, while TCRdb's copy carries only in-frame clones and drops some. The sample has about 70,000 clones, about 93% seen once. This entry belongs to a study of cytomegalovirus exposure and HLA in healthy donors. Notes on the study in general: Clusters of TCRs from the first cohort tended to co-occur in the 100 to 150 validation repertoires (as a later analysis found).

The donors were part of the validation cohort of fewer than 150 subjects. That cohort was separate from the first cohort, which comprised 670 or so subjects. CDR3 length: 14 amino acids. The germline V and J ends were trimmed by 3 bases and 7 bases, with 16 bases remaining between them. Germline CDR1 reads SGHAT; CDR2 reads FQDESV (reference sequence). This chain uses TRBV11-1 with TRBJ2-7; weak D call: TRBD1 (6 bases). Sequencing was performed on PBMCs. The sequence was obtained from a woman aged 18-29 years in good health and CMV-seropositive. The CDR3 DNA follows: TGTGCCAGCAGCTTGGGCCAGGGGCCCCGGGAGCAGTACTTC. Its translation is CASSLGQGPREQYF. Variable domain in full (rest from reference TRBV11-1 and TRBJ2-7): EAEVAQSPRYKITEKSQAVAFWCDPISGHATLYWYRQILGQGPELLVQFQDESVVDDSQLPKDRFSAERLKGVDSTLKIQPAELGDSAMYLCASSLGQGPREQYFGPGTRLTVT.